Below, 23 T cell receptor beta chains from the same sample are listed, as sequenced in a study of CD8 T cells in ankylosing spondylitis. A single record per CDR3 protein comes from TCRdb applying MiXCR to the 5' RACE reads. The sample contains about 36,000 distinct CDR3 sequences, approximately 11% of which appear only once. The material sequenced was synovial fluid, either unsorted or a sorted T cell fraction (not recorded which). These receptors all stem from a male donor with ankylosing spondylitis.

This sequence joins TRBV7-2 and TRBJ2-1, with TRBD1 matching over 10 bases. The CDR3 totals 15 residues. Germline CDR1 and CDR2: SGHTA and FQGNSA. With 2 bases clipped from V and 9 bases from J, the junction kept 7 bases outside the gene matches. The CDR3 region is CASSLYRTGGGEQFF. The CDR3 DNA is TGTGCCAGCAGCTTATACCGGACAGGGGGTGGTGAGCAGTTCTTC.

This chain's CDR3 is CASSTGTQAYNEQFF. DNA for the CDR3: TGTGCCAGCAGCACCGGGACTCAAGCCTACAATGAGCAGTTCTTC. The chain couples TRBV7-3 to TRBJ2-1, with D possibly TRBD2 on 6 matching bases. The CDR3 runs to 15 residues. V was cut by 5 bases and J by 2 bases, with 13 bases left in between. In germline, CDR1 is SGHTA, CDR2 FQGTGA. The full variable domain, in which reference TRBV7-3 and TRBJ2-1 provide the parts outside the CDR3, is GAGVSQTPSNKVTEKGKYVELRCDPISGHTALYWYRQSLGQGPEFLIYFQGTGAADDSGLPNDRFFAVRPEGSVSTLKIQRTERGDSAVYLCASSTGTQAYNEQFFGPGTRLTVL.

Within the sample, this clonotype is medium-sized. The V and J genes are TRBV9 and TRBJ2-3; D may correspond to TRBD1 or TRBD2 (5 bases each). CDR3 size: 15 residues. Trimming left V 3 bases short and J 0 bases short, with 11 bases between. Germline V CDR1 and CDR2: SGDLS, YYNGEE. The CDR3 spells CASSAGTYSTDTQYF. The CDR3 DNA reads TGTGCCAGCAGCGCCGGGACCTATAGCACAGATACGCAGTATTTT.

Many counts were recorded for this clonotype. The gene calls are TRBV20-1 and TRBJ2-7; D is ambiguous. The CDR3 covers 14 residues. Germline-derived CDR1 and CDR2 are DFQATT and SNEGSKA (reference sequence). Trimming took 4 bases from V and 2 from J, leaving 15 bases between them. The CDR3 reads CSAKIGHQPYEQYF. CDR3 nucleotide sequence: TGCAGTGCTAAGATCGGGCACCAACCCTACGAGCAGTACTTC.

In this sample, this clonotype turned up many times. The V gene is TRBV7-9, the J gene TRBJ2-7; D not certain. Trimming removed 0 bases from V and 7 bases from J, with 7 bases in between. The CDR3 spans 12 residues. The germline V gene encodes CDR1 SEHNR and CDR2 FQNEAQ (reference sequence). This CDR3 is CASSLAVEEQYF. CDR3 DNA sequence: TGTGCCAGCAGCTTAGCGGTGGAAGAGCAGTACTTC.

The chain uses TRBV6-5 and TRBJ2-5; a possible D gene is TRBD2 (5 bases). The CDR3 is 14 residues long. Germline V gene lookup returns CDR1 MNHEY and CDR2 SVGAGI. The ends were cut back, 0 bases at V and 5 bases at J, with 10 bases in the middle. The CDR3 coding sequence is TGTGCCAGCAGTTACTCCGCTAGCTGGGAGACCCAGTACTTC. Its protein product is CASSYSASWETQYF.

In its sample, this clonotype was seen a few times. The chain combines TRBV19 with TRBJ2-5; D remains ambiguous. With 3 bases removed from V and 6 bases from J, the gap between germline ends came to 11 bases. The CDR3 contains 13 residues. Germline CDR1 and CDR2: LNHDA and SQIVND (reference sequence). The CDR3 DNA reads as TGTGCCAGTAGTATCGGCCAATACCAGACCCAGTACTTC. Protein: CASSIGQYQTQYF.

There are a few counts of this clonotype. J is TRBJ2-7 and V is TRBV29-1, with TRBD1 matching over 8 bases. V shed 0 bases, J shed 3 bases, and the junction held 4 bases outside the gene matches. The CDR3 sequence is 14 residues long. The V gene's germline CDR1 is SQVTM and CDR2 ANQGSEA. The CDR3 sequence is CSVEDWTGNYEQYF. The CDR3 nucleotides are TGCAGCGTTGAAGATTGGACAGGGAACTACGAGCAGTACTTC.

By share, this clonotype ranks as medium-sized. The chain recombines TRBV3-1 with TRBJ1-2; D is perhaps TRBD1 (6 bases). Trimming cost V 5 bases and J 3 bases, with 10 bases left between them. Germline V gene lookup returns CDR1 LGHDT and CDR2 YNNKEL (reference sequence). The CDR3 is 13 amino acids. The chain's CDR3 is CASSYRADYGYTF. In DNA form, the CDR3 reads TGTGCCAGCAGCTACAGGGCCGACTATGGCTACACCTTC.

This clonotype was detected many times. This chain connects TRBV7-9 to TRBJ2-4; the D call may be TRBD1 or TRBD2 (5 bases each). Germline V gene data show CDR1 as SEHNR and CDR2 as FQNEAQ (reference sequence). The CDR3 runs to 14 residues. The V end lost 6 bases, the J end lost 0 bases, and 9 bases lay between the germline ends. The CDR3 DNA follows: TGTGCCAGCAGTACCGGGACAGCCAAAAACATTCAGTACTTC. The encoded protein is CASSTGTAKNIQYF.

This clonotype was seen a handful of times. Since a much larger clone is just one base distant, this may be a read error. The chain carries TRBV12-3 or TRBV12-4 and TRBJ2-1, with 12 positions matching TRBD1. The CDR3 is 15 amino acids. The V gene end was trimmed by 6 bases and the J gene end by 7 bases; junction bases not matched to a gene: 7. The DNA for the CDR3 is TGTGCCAGCAGGCCCGCGGGACAGGGGGCTAATGAGCAGTTCTTC. Translation: CASRPAGQGANEQFF.

CDR3 bases: TGTGCCAGCAGCTGGGACGGGTACAATGAGCAGTTCTTC. This encodes CASSWDGYNEQFF. V usage is TRBV7-2 and J usage is TRBJ2-1; TRBD1 or TRBD2 may be the D gene (5 bases each). The V and J ends lost 4 bases and 4 bases respectively, with 8 bases between them. The CDR3 spans 13 residues. CDR1 is SGHTA, CDR2 FQGNSA, per germline.

This clonotype was recorded many times. This chain uses TRBV7-6 with TRBJ2-5; 7 positions match TRBD1. The CDR3 covers 15 residues. Germline-derived CDR1 and CDR2 are SGHVS and FNYEAQ. The V and J ends lost 1 base and 9 bases, in that order; junction bases with no gene match: 11. The CDR3 region has the DNA TGTGCCAGCAGCTTAGAGGGGGCCCGGACGGCGGCCCAGTACTTC. Its protein is CASSLEGARTAAQYF.

This clonotype was observed a few times. J is TRBJ1-5 and V is TRBV7-2; no reliable D call. CDR1 and CDR2 (germline): SGHTA, FQGNSA. This CDR3 is 15 amino acids long. V was trimmed by 4 bases and J by 5 bases, leaving 15 bases between them. CDR3 in amino acids: CASSSLPGFYQPQHF. CDR3 DNA: TGTGCCAGCAGCTCCCTCCCGGGGTTCTATCAGCCCCAGCATTTT.

The chain employs TRBV11-1 and TRBJ2-1; 7 nucleotides match TRBD2. V lost 4 bases to trimming and J lost 2 bases; unmatched junction nucleotides: 14. CDR3 length equals 18 residues. Per the germline V gene, CDR1 is SGHAT and CDR2 is FQDESV (reference sequence). The CDR3 nucleotides read TGTGCCAGCAGCTCCCAAGGTTCGAGCGGGAATACCTACAATGAGCAGTTCTTC. It yields the protein CASSSQGSSGNTYNEQFF.

Ten or more counts support this clonotype. The rearrangement joins TRBV20-1 to TRBJ2-1; 9 positions agree with TRBD2. Germline trimming cut 0 bases from V and 8 bases from J; bases unmatched to any gene: 8. This CDR3 spans 15 amino acids. Germline loops: CDR1 DFQATT, CDR2 SNEGSKA (reference sequence). The CDR3 region has the DNA TGCAGTGCTAGAGATGGCGGGAGGGCCGGGGATGAGCAGTTCTTC. It encodes CSARDGGRAGDEQFF.

This clonotype was found many times. The chain couples TRBV6-6 to TRBJ2-3; D gene uncertain. From germline, CDR1 is MNHNY and CDR2 SVGAGI (reference sequence). The CDR3 is 10 amino acids. V lost 7 bases, J lost 5 bases, and 4 bases lay in between. The CDR3 spells CASKGDTQYF. CDR3 sequence (DNA): TGTGCCAGCAAGGGAGATACGCAGTATTTT.

By frequency in the sample, this clonotype is medium-sized. J is TRBJ2-2 and V is TRBV28; 8 nucleotides line up with TRBD1. Germline V gives CDR1 MDHEN, CDR2 SYDVKM. Trimming cost V 2 bases and J 4 bases; bases outside gene matches: 6. The CDR3 is 16 amino acids. CDR3 in amino acids: CASSLVQGAATGELFF. In DNA, the CDR3 is TGTGCCAGCAGTTTAGTCCAGGGGGCTGCCACCGGGGAGCTGTTTTTT. Full variable domain (rest looked up from reference TRBV28 and TRBJ2-2): DVKVTQSSRYLVKRTGEKVFLECVQDMDHENMFWYRQDPGLGLRLIYFSYDVKMKEKGDIPEGYSVSREKKERFSLILESASTNQTSMYLCASSLVQGAATGELFFGEGSRLTVL.

This clonotype has at least ten counts. The chain is built from TRBV7-9 and TRBJ2-6; D uncertain. CDR3 size: 15 residues. V was clipped by 5 bases and J by 3 bases, with 11 bases between them. Germline CDR1 SEHNR, CDR2 FQNEAQ (reference sequence). CDR3 sequence (DNA): TGTGCCAGCAGCCCCCCCCGGAGTGGGGCCAACGTCCTGACTTTC. Protein product: CASSPPRSGANVLTF.

The chain has TRBV9 and TRBJ2-7, with D possibly being TRBD2 (6 bases). In germline, CDR1 is SGDLS, CDR2 YYNGEE. This CDR3 spans 16 amino acids. The V end lost 3 bases, the J end lost 0 bases, and 16 bases lay between the germline ends. The DNA of the CDR3 is TGTGCCAGCAGCGCGACGCCGGGACTCCTCTCCTACGAGCAGTACTTC. This sequence encodes CASSATPGLLSYEQYF.

This clonotype has only a few counts. V usage is TRBV19 and J usage is TRBJ2-1; D gene unclear. This CDR3 spans 15 amino acids. In germline, CDR1 is LNHDA, CDR2 SQIVND (reference sequence). Trimming cost V 4 bases and J 0 bases, with 10 bases left between them. The DNA of the CDR3 is TGTGCCAGTAGTAACGGCCCGGGCTCCTACAATGAGCAGTTCTTC. Residues: CASSNGPGSYNEQFF.

As regards this clonotype: The junction differs from germline at one of its ends, possibly a read error. The J gene is TRBJ2-2, the V gene TRBV12-3 or TRBV12-4, with a tentative D call TRBD2 (5 bases). This CDR3 is built from 15 residues. CDR3 sequence reads: CASSLPGRVPGKLFF. For the CDR3, the DNA is TGTGCCAGCAGTTTACCGGGCCGGGTTCCCGGGAAGCTGTTTTTT.

This clonotype was seen a handful of times. The chain is built from TRBV10-1 and TRBJ2-7; the D gene is possibly TRBD2 (6 bases). CDR1 is WNHNN, CDR2 SYGVQD, per germline (reference sequence). The CDR3 runs 16 residues. V lost 3 bases, J lost 0 bases, and 15 bases lay in between. CDR3: CASSDFVAESSYEQYF. Written as DNA, the CDR3 is TGCGCCAGCAGTGACTTTGTAGCGGAGAGCTCCTACGAGCAGTACTTC.